This T cell receptor beta chain was documented in a study of T cells in Graves' hyperthyroidism and ophthalmopathy (dated by TCRdb to about 2019). Turning to the overall study: Peripheral blood was collected at initial diagnosis, before any treatment. To identify distinguishing TCR V-J signatures, a discovery cohort of 90 to 100 patients was used, comprising roughly 45 with Graves' ophthalmopathy and some 60 with stable Graves' hyperthyroidism. An independent validation cohort of under 20 hyperthyroidism patients and about 15 patients who later progressed to ophthalmopathy tested prospective prediction of ophthalmopathy. The roughly 100 discovery patients were divided at random into training and test sets in a 7:3 ratio. The study also compared thyroid tissue and blood T-cell repertoires from over 5 Graves' hyperthyroidism patients. Following sampling, methimazole starting at 30 mg daily was given to hyperthyroidism patients, and high-dose intravenous methylprednisolone was given to ophthalmopathy patients. According to the paper, TCR Vbeta CDR3 sequencing was carried out on about 140 peripheral blood samples, which came from under 50 ophthalmopathy, 75 or so hyperthyroidism and approximately 17 progressor patients. Broad study findings and their caveats: Most expanded thyroid clonotypes (frequency above 0.001) were also detected in blood, a finding suggesting that blood repertoires may reflect thyroid immune responses. In validation, progression to ophthalmopathy was predicted by the model with approximately 67% sensitivity and nearly 75% specificity, a median of around 5.9 months before onset. A model built on a 13 V-J signature distinguished ophthalmopathy from stable hyperthyroidism, reaching roughly 88% sensitivity and approximately 83% specificity in cross-validation and 80%/75% in testing. Sample size was not statistically predetermined, and investigators were not blinded to group allocation.

This clonotype was seen only a few times. Its antigen remains undetermined. Nothing much larger sits one base from this clone, and base qualities are not available. TCR beta CDR3 regions were amplified from RNA transcripts. A first-round RT-PCR of the TCR CDR3 used the HTBI primer set with the Qiagen OneStep RT-PCR kit. A second multiplex PCR round built the libraries, followed by size selection and purification. Sequencing of the libraries was done on an Illumina HiSeq2000 using paired-end 100 bp reads. The paper's data handling went like this. SOAPnuke was used to process the raw data, removing reads that contained adapters or uncalled bases, had a mean Phred below 15, or lacked an exact match to the constant primer or identifier. COPE v1.2.5 was used to merge high-quality paired reads, and clonotypes were defined as unique nucleotide sequences. MiTCR v1.1 was used to align clonotypes to the IMGT TRBV, TRBD and TRBJ reference segments. Only V-J combinations with frequency above 0.0001, covering about 99% of repertoires, were analysed. A TCS score was defined as the ratio between F50 (clonal expansion) and ExV (chaos), using BLOSUM62-based TCRdist between CDR3 peptides within each V-J. Welch's t-statistics and random forest reduced 514 V-J features to 10 to 15, which were used in a naive Bayes classifier (R e1071). TCRdb passed the public sequencing reads through fastp at Q25 and MiXCR, retaining productive beta sequences. Here each entry gathers all rows of one CDR3 protein and keeps the most common genes and DNA. The V and J calls were not made by the authors but by TCRdb's processing. In all, the sample holds under 300,000 distinct CDR3 sequences, and roughly 22% of those were seen once. In total, the top ten clones hold 50% to 75% of the sample.

Ophthalmopathy patients had moderately to severely active disease, with a Clinical Activity Score of 3 or more, a NOSPECS grade of 4 or more, and a disease duration of less than 3 months. Patients with uncontrolled infections, other autoimmune diseases, pregnancy or lactation were excluded. Diagnoses were established on the basis of clinical symptoms, serum thyroxine and TRAb, thyroid ultrasound, and orbital computed tomography. PBMCs were isolated from 10 ml of fresh peripheral blood by Ficoll-Paque density gradient centrifugation. Total RNA was extracted using Trizol reagent, and RNA quality was assessed on an Agilent 2100 Bioanalyzer. This clonotype was obtained from a man in his thirties or forties with Graves' ophthalmopathy. The source material was blood.

This receptor has the CDR3 CASSAGKGYSNQPQHF. The nucleotides are TGTGCCAGCAGTGCGGGGAAGGGTTATAGCAATCAGCCCCAGCATTTT. Recombination joined TRBV2 with TRBJ1-5, with no confidently assigned D gene. The V end loses 4 bases and the J end loses 0 bases, and a stretch of 13 bases separates them. The CDR3 goes from the cysteine to the phenylalanine over 16 residues. Just the 48-base CDR3 DNA is kept, in frame starting at base 1. Reading the germline V gene gives CDR1 SNHLY and CDR2 FYNNEI.